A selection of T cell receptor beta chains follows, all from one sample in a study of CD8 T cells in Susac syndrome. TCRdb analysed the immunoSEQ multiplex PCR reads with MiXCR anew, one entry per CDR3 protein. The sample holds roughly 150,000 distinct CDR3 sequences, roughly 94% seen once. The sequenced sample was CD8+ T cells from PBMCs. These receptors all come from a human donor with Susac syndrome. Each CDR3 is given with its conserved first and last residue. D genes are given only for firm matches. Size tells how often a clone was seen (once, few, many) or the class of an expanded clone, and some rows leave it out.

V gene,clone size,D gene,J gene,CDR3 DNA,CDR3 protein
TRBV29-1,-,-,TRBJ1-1,TGCAGCGCCAGGGAAGCGAACACTGAAGCTTTCTTT,CSAREANTEAFF
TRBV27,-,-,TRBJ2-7,TGTGCCAGCGGTTCGACGGACGAGCAGTACTTC,CASGSTDEQYF
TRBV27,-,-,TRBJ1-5,TGTGCCAGCAGTTTATCGGAGGGGAGTCAGCCCCAGCATTTT,CASSLSEGSQPQHF
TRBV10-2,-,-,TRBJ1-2,TGCGCCAGCAGTGAGGGGGTTCGAGGGGATGGCTACACCTTC,CASSEGVRGDGYTF
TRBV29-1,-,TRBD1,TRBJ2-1,TGCAGCGAAGACAGGGGTGGAAATGAGCAGTTCTTC,CSEDRGGNEQFF
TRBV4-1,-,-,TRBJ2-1,TGCGCCAGCACCCCAAGGTGGCCGCAAGCCAATGAGCAGTTCTTC,CASTPRWPQANEQFF
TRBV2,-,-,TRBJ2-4,TGTGCCAGCAGTCTGACAGTAGCCAAAAACATTCAGTACTTC,CASSLTVAKNIQYF
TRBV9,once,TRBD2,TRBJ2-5,TGTGCCAGCTGTGCGAATTCTAGCGGACCGCGGGAGACCCAGTACTTC,CASCANSSGPRETQYF
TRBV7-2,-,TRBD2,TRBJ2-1,TGTGCCAGCTTTCACCTGGCGGATGGGAGGGCCTTTGAGCAGTTCTTC,CASFHLADGRAFEQFF
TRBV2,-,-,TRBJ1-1,TGTGCCAGCATATATATAGGGGTCACTGAAGCTTTCTTT,CASIYIGVTEAFF
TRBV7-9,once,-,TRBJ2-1,TGTGCCAGCAGCTTAGTCAACAGGATTTTCGACAATGAGCAGTTCTTC,CASSLVNRIFDNEQFF
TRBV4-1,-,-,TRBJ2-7,TGCGCCAGCAGCCAAGATCTCGTGACTAGTTCCTACGAGCAGTACTTC,CASSQDLVTSSYEQYF
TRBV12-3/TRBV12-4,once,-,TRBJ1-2,TGTGCCAGCAGTGGACAGGGCTACACCTTC,CASSGQGYTF
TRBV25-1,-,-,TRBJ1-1,TGTGCCAGCAGTGAAAAGGCTTCCCCCGGCACTGAAGCTTTCTTT,CASSEKASPGTEAFF
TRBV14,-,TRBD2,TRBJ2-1,TGTGCCAGCAGCCTTCTTAGCGGGGTAAACAATGAGCAGTTCTTC,CASSLLSGVNNEQFF
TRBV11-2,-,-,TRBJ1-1,TGTGCCAGCAGCATCGGGACGGTGAACACTGAAGCTTTCTTT,CASSIGTVNTEAFF
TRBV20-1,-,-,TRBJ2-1,TGCAGTGCTAGAGCTGTAAATGAGCAGTTCTTC,CSARAVNEQFF
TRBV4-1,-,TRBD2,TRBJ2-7,TGCGCCAGCAGCCAAGTCAGCGCTAGCGGGAGTGACGAGCAGTACTTC,CASSQVSASGSDEQYF
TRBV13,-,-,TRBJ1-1,TGTGCCAGCAGCTCCCCGACAGGGAACACTGAAGCTTTCTTT,CASSSPTGNTEAFF
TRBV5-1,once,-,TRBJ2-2,TGCGCCAGCAGCGTGGGACTGAACACCGGGGAGCTGTTTTTT,CASSVGLNTGELFF
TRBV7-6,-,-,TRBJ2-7,TGTGCCAGCAGCTTAGACCTCCCCCCCTACGAGCAGTACTTC,CASSLDLPPYEQYF
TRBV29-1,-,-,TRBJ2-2,TGCAGCTTCCAAGAGGGGGGCAGCGGGGAGCTGTTTTTT,CSFQEGGSGELFF
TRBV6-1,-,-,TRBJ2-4,TGTGCCAGCAGTCCCGATCGAGGTTTAGCCAAAAACATTCAGTACTTC,CASSPDRGLAKNIQYF
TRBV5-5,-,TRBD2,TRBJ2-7,TGTGCCAGCAGCCAAGGACTAGCGGCCTCCTACGAGCAGTACTTC,CASSQGLAASYEQYF
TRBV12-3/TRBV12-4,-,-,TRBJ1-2,TGTGCCAGCAGACAGATGCCCCCTAAGGGCAAAGATGGCTACACCTTC,CASRQMPPKGKDGYTF
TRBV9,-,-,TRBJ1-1,TGTGCCAGCAGCCCCGAACAGGTGAACACTGAAGCTTTCTTT,CASSPEQVNTEAFF
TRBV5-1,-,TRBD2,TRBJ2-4,TGCGCCAGCAGCCCCAGGACTAGCGAAAACATTCAGTACTTC,CASSPRTSENIQYF
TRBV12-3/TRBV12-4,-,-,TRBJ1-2,TGTGCCAGCAGTTCGGACCCCTATGGCTACACCTTC,CASSSDPYGYTF
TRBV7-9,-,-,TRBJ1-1,TGTGCCAGCAGCTTAGCCGGAGCCATGAACACTGAAGCTTTCTTT,CASSLAGAMNTEAFF
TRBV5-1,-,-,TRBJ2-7,TGCGCCAGCAGCTCGGAACCGGGACCGACTTTTTACGAGCAGTACTTC,CASSSEPGPTFYEQYF
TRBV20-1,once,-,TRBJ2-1,TGCAGTGCTAGAGATCGGCCCGGGGATTCGGGAGCAGGGGGGAACTCCTACAATGAGCAGTTCTTC,CSARDRPGDSGAGGNSYNEQFF
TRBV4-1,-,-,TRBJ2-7,TGCGCCAGCAGCCAATTCGCGGCACTCCGGTACGAGCAGTACTTC,CASSQFAALRYEQYF
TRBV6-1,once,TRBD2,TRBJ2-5,TGTGCCAGCAGTGAAGGAGGGGGACTAGAAGAGACCCAGTACTTC,CASSEGGGLEETQYF
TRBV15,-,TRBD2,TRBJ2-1,TGTGCCACCAGCAGTCGGACTAGCGGGAGGTACAATGAGCAGTTCTTC,CATSSRTSGRYNEQFF
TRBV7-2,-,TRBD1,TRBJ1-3,TGTGCCAGCAGCTTAGTGGGACAGGTCTCTGGAAACACCATATATTTT,CASSLVGQVSGNTIYF
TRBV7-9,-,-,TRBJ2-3,TGTGCCAGCAGCTCAGGGGCGCGGCCAGATACGCAGTATTTT,CASSSGARPDTQYF
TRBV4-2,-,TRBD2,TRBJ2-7,TGTGCCAGCAGCCAAGATCTTCTTAGTCTAGCGGGAGCATACGAGCAGTACTTC,CASSQDLLSLAGAYEQYF
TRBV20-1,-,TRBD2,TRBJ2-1,TGCAGTGCTACGCCGACTAGCGGGAGCTCCTACAATGAGCAGTTCTTC,CSATPTSGSSYNEQFF
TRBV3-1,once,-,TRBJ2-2,TGTGCCAGCAGCCAAGAAAGGTGGTCGACCTCGAACACCGGGGAGCTGTTTTTT,CASSQERWSTSNTGELFF
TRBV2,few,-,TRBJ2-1,TGTGCCAGCAGTGGCGGGGTCAGCTCCTACAATGAGCAGTTCTTC,CASSGGVSSYNEQFF
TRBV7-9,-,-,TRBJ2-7,TGTGCCAGCAGCTTGCGGGACAGCGGAGGCGAGCAGTACTTC,CASSLRDSGGEQYF
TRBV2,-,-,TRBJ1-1,TGTGCCAGCAGGACCTCCGGGGCAGGGACTGAAGCTTTCTTT,CASRTSGAGTEAFF
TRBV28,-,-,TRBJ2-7,TGTGCCAGCAGCTACCACGGGAGACGCGAGCAGTACTTC,CASSYHGRREQYF
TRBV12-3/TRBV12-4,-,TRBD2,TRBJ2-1,TGTGCCAGCAGTCCCGGACTAGCGGGAGGCGTCAATGAGCAGTTCTTC,CASSPGLAGGVNEQFF
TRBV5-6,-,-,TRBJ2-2,TGTGCCAGCAGCCAAATCGACCGCACGAACACCGGGGAGCTGTTTTTT,CASSQIDRTNTGELFF
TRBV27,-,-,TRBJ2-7,TGTGCCAGCAGTTTATGGGGCAACTCCTACGAGCAGTACTTC,CASSLWGNSYEQYF
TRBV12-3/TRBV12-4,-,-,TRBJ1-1,TGTGCCAGCAGTTTAAGCGGATCGACTAACACTGAAGCTTTCTTT,CASSLSGSTNTEAFF
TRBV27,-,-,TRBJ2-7,TGTGCCAGCAGTTTGGGGCCAGGGTCCCCCTACGAGCAGTACTTC,CASSLGPGSPYEQYF
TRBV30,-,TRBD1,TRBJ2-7,TGTGCTGTGGACAGGGGAACCTACGAGCAGTACTTC,CAVDRGTYEQYF
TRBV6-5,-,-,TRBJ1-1,TGTGCCAGCAGGACGACCGGGACACCTTACACTGAAGCTTTCTTT,CASRTTGTPYTEAFF
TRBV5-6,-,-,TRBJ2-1,TGTGCCAGCAGCCCTACCTTAGGGGGAGCCTACAATGAGCAGTTCTTC,CASSPTLGGAYNEQFF
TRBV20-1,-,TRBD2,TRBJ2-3,TGCAGTGCTAGAGGGACTAGCGGGAGCCCAGATACGCAGTATTTT,CSARGTSGSPDTQYF
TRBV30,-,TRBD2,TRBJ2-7,TGTGCCTGGAGTGCACCTGAAAAACTAGCGGGAGAAGGCGAGCAGTACTTC,CAWSAPEKLAGEGEQYF
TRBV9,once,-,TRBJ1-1,TGTGCCAGCAAGAACAGGGACACTGAAGCTTTCTTT,CASKNRDTEAFF
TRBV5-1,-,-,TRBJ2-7,TGCGCCAGCAGCTTGGCCGCGAGCGAGCAGTACTTC,CASSLAASEQYF
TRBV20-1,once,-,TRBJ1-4,TGCAGTGCTAGGGCCAGGGATGAAAAACTGTTTTTT,CSARARDEKLFF
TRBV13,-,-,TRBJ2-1,TGTGCCAGCAGCTTAGTAGGGACTTCGCACAATGAGCAGTTCTTC,CASSLVGTSHNEQFF
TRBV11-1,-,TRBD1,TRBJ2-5,TGTGCCAGCAGCTGGACAGGGGGCGACGAGACCCAGTACTTC,CASSWTGGDETQYF
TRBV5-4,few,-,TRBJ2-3,TGTGCCAGCAGCTTGGTCGAGCTAGATACGCAGTATTTT,CASSLVELDTQYF
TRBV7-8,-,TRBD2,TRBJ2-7,TGTGCCAGCAGCAATAGCGGGAGTCACGACGAGCAGTACTTC,CASSNSGSHDEQYF